This T cell receptor beta chain came from a study of immune evolution from preneoplasia to lung adenocarcinoma. Study conclusions and caveats: T cell clonality was higher in KRAS-mutant than EGFR-mutant or wild-type nodules. Later-stage lesions appeared to have more T cells, more diversity, less clonality.

Between about 2013 and 2018, patients underwent resection in Japan or China. This CDR3 contains 16 residues. CDR1 is SGHTA, CDR2 FQGTGA, per germline. The V gene lost 4 bases and the J gene lost 4 bases, with 14 bases spanning the gap. With regard to this clone: What it recognizes is unknown.

Here immunoSEQ multiplex PCR was the method, and the copy in TCRdb shows in-frame clones only, minus some. The profile shows tens of thousands of clones, roughly 80% of them singletons. The sequence derives from a person in their sixties or seventies with lung adenocarcinoma. The sample comprised FFPE invasive lung adenocarcinoma tissue. The gene calls are TRBV7-3 and TRBJ2-6, with D perhaps being TRBD1 or TRBD2 (5 bases each). CDR3: CASSSHRGVGANVLTF. CDR3 DNA sequence: TGTGCCAGCAGCTCCCACCGAGGGGTCGGGGCCAACGTCCTGACTTTC.